The clone carrying this T cell receptor (beta chain) was detected many times. Its specificity is unknown. The source of the sample is a study of HIV-infected patients and healthy controls. Study observations and caveats: Compared with healthy controls, HIV-infected patients showed less CDR3 sharing between individuals. During therapy, HIV-associated CDR3s fell significantly in frequency, while CMV-associated CDR3s did not change significantly.

cDNA was made from about 510 ng RNA using alpha and beta constant primers. Alpha and beta chain libraries were made separately by chain-specific third strand synthesis with multiplexing indices. MiXCR was run by TCRdb on the 5' RACE reads, yielding one entry per CDR3 protein. The table records about 5,500 distinct CDR3 sequences, approximately 10% of them present only once. Follow-up blood was drawn about 14 weeks, roughly three months, after antiretroviral therapy began. No cell fractionation was done, so the repertoire covers all unsorted peripheral blood T cells. The receptor comes from an adult with HIV infection. The sequences come from blood, collected during antiretroviral therapy.

CDR3 sequence reads: CASSLNFGPYNEQFF. The CDR3 region has the DNA TGTGCCAGCAGTTTAAATTTCGGGCCTTACAATGAGCAGTTCTTC. The chain couples TRBV12-3 or TRBV12-4 to TRBJ2-1; D remains ambiguous. V was cut by 2 bases and J by 4 bases, with 12 bases left in between. This CDR3 is 15 amino acids long.